This TCR beta chain was sequenced for a study of blood T cell repertoires in COVID-19. Study-wide context: COVID-19 samples, acute and convalescent, were from the United States, Italy and Spain. T cells, B-cell-depleted T cells, or PBMCs provided the cDNA or gDNA that served as material.

Per the study methods: Estimates of nucleated cell counts were drawn from the amplification of reference gene primers. The table came from immunoSEQ multiplex PCR; TCRdb's copy has only in-frame clones and leaves some out. V and J calls and clone size are given by that table; D and trimming were obtained from the DNA. The sample lists 100,000 or so clones; over 75% were seen once. Germline V gives CDR1 SGHNT, CDR2 YENEEA. The CDR3 contains 16 residues. The trim removed 2 bases at V and 4 bases at J, leaving 7 bases unmatched. Sequenced sample: peripheral blood. V is TRBV11-3 and J is TRBJ2-1; 8 nucleotides align to TRBD2. The receptor's source is a young woman with acute or convalescent COVID-19. The CDR3 nucleotides are TGTGCCAGCAGCTTATATGGCGGGGGGCCGTACAATGAGCAGTTCTTC. Protein product: CASSLYGGGPYNEQFF. The variable domain in full, completed from reference TRBV11-3 and TRBJ2-1, reads EAGVVQSPRYKIIEKKQPVAFWCNPISGHNTLYWYLQNLGQGPELLIRYENEEAVDDSQLPKDRFSAERLKGVDSTLKIQPAELGDSAVYLCASSLYGGGPYNEQFFGPGTRLTVL.